This section outlines one T cell receptor (beta chain) sequence together with its context. The CDR3 contains 13 residues. Germline V gene sequence: CDR1 MGHRA, CDR2 YSYEKL. V was trimmed by 3 bases and J by 5 bases, leaving 11 bases between them. This entry comes from a study of OX40 agonist ivuxolimab in advanced cancers. Measured with immunoSEQ multiplex PCR; TCRdb has only the in-frame clones, and not every one. This sample carries about 94,000 clones, 92% of them seen once, and the ten largest clones take around 3.4%. The source is an adult with an advanced solid tumor such as melanoma, head and neck, liver or kidney cancer. This chain uses TRBV4-1 with TRBJ2-7; D unresolved. The material sequenced was CD4+ or CD8+ T cells sorted from blood, taken in a trial of the OX40 agonist ivuxolimab. The CDR3 is CASSQRRSHEQYF. DNA for the CDR3: TGCGCCAGCAGCCAGCGGCGATCCCACGAGCAGTACTTC.